The rows below give T cell receptor beta chains drawn from one sample of a study of blood T cell repertoires in COVID-19. Profiled with immunoSEQ multiplex PCR; TCRdb holds only in-frame clones, not every one. The data show around 88,000 clones, with around 81% seen just once and approximately 9% held by the top ten. Sequencing was performed on peripheral blood. The receptor source for this set is a man between 50 and 59 years old who had recovered from COVID-19. Both conserved end residues are part of each CDR3. Fields, in order: clone size, J gene, V gene, D gene, CDR3 protein, CDR3 DNA. The D gene is left open where the match is weak. The size of a clone is reported for some rows only, either as once, few or many, or as a class for expanded clones.

abundance: NA; j_gene: TRBJ2-7; v_gene: TRBV5-1; d_gene: TRBD1; CDR3aa: CASSLSLGTGISEQYF; CDR3nt: TGCGCCAGCAGCTTGTCCCTTGGGACAGGGATCAGCGAGCAGTACTTC
abundance: once; j_gene: TRBJ1-2; v_gene: TRBV19; d_gene: NA; CDR3aa: CASSSLAFYGYTF; CDR3nt: TGTGCCAGTAGTAGTCTGGCTTTCTATGGCTACACCTTC
abundance: NA; j_gene: TRBJ1-2; v_gene: TRBV30; d_gene: NA; CDR3aa: CAWTTHRYGYTF; CDR3nt: TGTGCCTGGACGACACATCGCTATGGCTACACCTTC
abundance: NA; j_gene: TRBJ2-7; v_gene: TRBV27; d_gene: NA; CDR3aa: CASGPNRGAEQYF; CDR3nt: TGTGCCAGCGGCCCAAATCGGGGGGCCGAGCAGTACTTC
abundance: NA; j_gene: TRBJ2-7; v_gene: TRBV19; d_gene: TRBD1; CDR3aa: CASSGTVSSYEQYF; CDR3nt: TGTGCCAGTAGTGGGACAGTCTCATCCTACGAGCAGTACTTC
abundance: NA; j_gene: TRBJ2-5; v_gene: TRBV7-2; d_gene: TRBD2; CDR3aa: CASSLYGTKGSETQYF; CDR3nt: TGTGCCAGCAGCCTTTACGGGACTAAGGGATCGGAGACCCAGTACTTC
abundance: NA; j_gene: TRBJ2-3; v_gene: TRBV12-3/TRBV12-4; d_gene: NA; CDR3aa: CASSSTGPDTQYF; CDR3nt: TGTGCCAGCAGTTCCACAGGGCCAGATACGCAGTATTTT
abundance: NA; j_gene: TRBJ1-5; v_gene: TRBV18; d_gene: TRBD1; CDR3aa: CASSRGQGGMQPQHF; CDR3nt: TGTGCCAGCTCACGGGGACAGGGGGGGATGCAGCCCCAGCATTTT
abundance: NA; j_gene: TRBJ1-5; v_gene: TRBV19; d_gene: TRBD1; CDR3aa: CASSFYRGEPGGGKLQHF; CDR3nt: TGTGCCAGTAGTTTCTACAGGGGAGAGCCTGGGGGTGGTAAGCTCCAGCATTTT
abundance: NA; j_gene: TRBJ1-1; v_gene: TRBV7-2; d_gene: NA; CDR3aa: CASSVARVSRTEAFF; CDR3nt: TGTGCCAGCAGCGTCGCCAGGGTTTCAAGGACTGAAGCTTTCTTT
abundance: once; j_gene: TRBJ2-5; v_gene: TRBV5-1; d_gene: TRBD1; CDR3aa: CASSLAAFGTGLVETQYF; CDR3nt: TGCGCCAGCAGCTTGGCCGCTTTCGGGACAGGGTTAGTGGAGACCCAGTACTTC
abundance: NA; j_gene: TRBJ2-1; v_gene: TRBV28; d_gene: TRBD2; CDR3aa: CASSALAGGNNEQFF; CDR3nt: TGTGCCAGCAGTGCACTAGCGGGAGGGAACAATGAGCAGTTCTTC